This record looks at one TCR beta chain sequence and its context. It was patients with CD8+CD57+ cell expansion by flow cytometry who were chosen for sequencing. The data were taken from a study of CD8+CD57+ T cells in acquired aplastic anemia. CDR3 and TCR beta VDJ profiling relied on a genomic DNA template. Via MiXCR, TCRdb re-called the reads, giving one row per CDR3 protein. This table has under 200,000 distinct CDR3 sequences, 71% appearing once. With 1 base removed from V and 4 bases from J, the gap between germline ends came to 12 bases. The V gene's germline CDR1 is SGHTA and CDR2 FQGTGA. There are 15 residues in the CDR3.

Source material: sorted CD4+, CD8+, or CD8+CD57+ T cells (not recorded which) from PBMCs. The sequence derives from a human donor with aplastic anemia. The chain is built from TRBV7-3 and TRBJ2-3; a possible D gene is TRBD1 (7 bases). This CDR3 reads CASSLKAGGSDTQYF. The CDR3 DNA sequence: TGTGCCAGCAGCTTAAAGGCAGGGGGGTCAGATACGCAGTATTTT.